Each of the 3 T cell receptor beta chains below was sequenced from the same sample in a study of CD8 T cells in ankylosing spondylitis. Study-wide results and limits: Eight highly homologous variants formed a TCR beta motif that appeared characteristic of ankylosing spondylitis blood.

TCRdb analysed the 5' RACE reads with MiXCR anew, one entry per CDR3 protein. The repertoire holds some 800,000 distinct CDR3 sequences, with roughly 12% as singletons. Their antigens are not known. What was sequenced was blood, either unsorted or a sorted T cell fraction (not recorded which). These receptors originate from a male donor with ankylosing spondylitis.

V gene TRBV18 combines with J gene TRBJ1-1, with no clear D. Germline V lookup: CDR1 KGHSH, CDR2 LQKENI. V was clipped by 6 bases and J by 0 bases, with 17 bases between them. CDR3 size: 16 residues. CDR3 sequence (DNA): TGTGCCAGCTCTGAACAGAGGGCTTCCATGAACACTGAAGCTTTCTTT. This translates into CASSEQRASMNTEAFF.

This clonotype was detected many times. This chain links TRBV6-5 with TRBJ2-7; D possibly corresponds to TRBD1 (6 bases). V shed 0 bases and J shed 2 bases, with 17 bases lying between them. CDR3 size: 17 residues. Germline assignment: CDR1 MNHEY and CDR2 SVGAGI. The CDR3 DNA sequence: TGTGCCAGCAGTTACTCAACCCTTCCAGGGGCGACCTACGAGCAGTACTTC. Amino acid sequence: CASSYSTLPGATYEQYF.

This clonotype was seen repeatedly, ten times or more. The gene calls are TRBV29-1 and TRBJ2-1; 11 bases align to TRBD2. The CDR3 has 11 amino acids. V trimming: 7 bases; J trimming: 15 bases; junction bases outside the gene matches: 8. The germline CDR1 and CDR2 sequences are SQVTM and ANQGSEA. Here the CDR3 reads CSAGLAGPSFF. CDR3 bases: TGCAGCGCCGGACTAGCGGGCCCCTCGTTCTTC.